This TCR beta chain originates from a study of cytomegalovirus exposure and HLA in healthy donors. Study-wide findings and caveats: Rare TCR sequences predominated, though certain public TCRs were found in many donors. Researchers catalogued roughly 170 TCR beta chains as cytomegalovirus-associated. High specificity and sensitivity for cytomegalovirus status were reported for the classifier.

The study drew the donors from its approximately 120-subject validation cohort, separate from the approximately 700-subject first cohort. TCRdb keeps only in-frame clones here, not all; method: immunoSEQ multiplex PCR. Here the sample spans 100,000 to 120,000 clones, 88% being singletons. This CDR3 has 14 amino acids. The germline gives CDR1 ENHRY, CDR2 SYGVKD. The V and J ends lost 9 bases and 0 bases respectively, with 12 bases between them. Points on this clone: Its specificity is not known.

The chain recombines TRBV10-3 with TRBJ2-1; the D is unclear. The sequencing sample was made of PBMCs. The origin of this receptor is a woman aged 25 to 39 in good health and CMV-seropositive. In DNA form, the CDR3 reads TGTGCCATAGCCCTTGATAGCTCCTACAATGAGCAGTTCTTC. This gives the protein CAIALDSSYNEQFF.